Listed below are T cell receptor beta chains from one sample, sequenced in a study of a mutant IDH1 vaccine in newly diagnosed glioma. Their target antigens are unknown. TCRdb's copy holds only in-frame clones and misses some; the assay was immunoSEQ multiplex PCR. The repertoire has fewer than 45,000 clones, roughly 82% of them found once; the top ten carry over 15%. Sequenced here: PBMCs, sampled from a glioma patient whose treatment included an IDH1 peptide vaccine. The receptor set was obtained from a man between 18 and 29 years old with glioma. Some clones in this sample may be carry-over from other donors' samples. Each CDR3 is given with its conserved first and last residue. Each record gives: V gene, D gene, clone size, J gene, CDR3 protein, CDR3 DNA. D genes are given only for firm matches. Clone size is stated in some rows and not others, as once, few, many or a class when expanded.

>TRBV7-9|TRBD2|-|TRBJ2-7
CASSIGTSGSAYEQYF
TGTGCCAGCAGCATTGGGACTAGCGGGAGCGCCTACGAGCAGTACTTC
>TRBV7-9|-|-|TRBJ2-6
CASSLELWSGANVLTF
TGTGCCAGCAGCTTAGAGCTCTGGTCTGGGGCCAACGTCCTGACTTTC
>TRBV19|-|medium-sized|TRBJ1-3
CATAHRSGNTIYF
TGTGCCACCGCCCATCGCTCTGGAAACACCATATATTTT
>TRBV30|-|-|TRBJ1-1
CAWGGFTEAFF
TGTGCCTGGGGGGGCTTCACTGAAGCTTTCTTT
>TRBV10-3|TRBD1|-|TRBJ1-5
CAISEDKGGQGYNQPQHF
TGTGCCATCAGTGAGGATAAGGGGGGACAGGGGTATAATCAGCCCCAGCATTTT
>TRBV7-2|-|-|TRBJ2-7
CASSGQHYEQYF
TGTGCCAGCAGCGGACAGCACTACGAGCAGTACTTC
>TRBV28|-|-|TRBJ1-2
CASSFYDYGYTF
TGTGCCAGCAGTTTCTATGACTATGGCTACACCTTC
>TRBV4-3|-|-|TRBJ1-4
CASSQGKGPNEKLFF
TGCGCCAGCAGCCAAGGAAAGGGGCCTAATGAAAAACTGTTTTTT
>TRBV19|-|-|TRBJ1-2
CASSPRGAPGYTF
TGTGCCAGTAGTCCGAGGGGGGCGCCTGGCTACACCTTC
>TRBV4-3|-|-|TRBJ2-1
CASSQPAGSYNEQFF
TGCGCCAGCAGCCAACCAGCGGGCTCCTACAATGAGCAGTTCTTC
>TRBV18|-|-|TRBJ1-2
CASSPLGEGYTF
TGTGCCAGCTCACCGCTAGGGGAGGGCTACACCTTC
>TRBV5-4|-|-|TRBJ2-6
CASSLDTPSGANVLTF
TGTGCCAGCAGCTTAGACACCCCTTCTGGGGCCAACGTCCTGACTTTC
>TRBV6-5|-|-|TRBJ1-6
CASSLGANNSPLHF
TGTGCCAGCAGTCTGGGGGCAAATAATTCACCCCTCCACTTT
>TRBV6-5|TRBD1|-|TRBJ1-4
CASRRQGDNEKLFF
TGTGCCAGCAGACGACAGGGGGATAATGAAAAACTGTTTTTT
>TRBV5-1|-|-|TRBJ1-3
CASSGTNSGNTIYF
TGCGCCAGCAGCGGGACAAATTCTGGAAACACCATATATTTT
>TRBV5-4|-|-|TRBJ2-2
CASSLGNMGNTGELFF
TGTGCCAGCAGCTTAGGAAACATGGGGAACACCGGGGAGCTGTTTTTT